This entry lists 31 T cell receptor beta chains sequenced from one sample in a study of T cell responses to AZD1222 COVID-19 vaccine (dated by TCRdb to 2020 to 2022). The meaning of the sample's time point label: about 28 days (+/-7) after the second vaccine dose. Receptor libraries were prepared by the immunoSEQ multiplex PCR assay. TCRdb provides this immuneACCESS table in a form limited to in-frame rearrangements. Some clones are lacking; in checked studies, under half of them reflect an unresolved V gene, and why the rest are absent is not known. The sample table contains more than 85,000 clones; only one count was recorded for about 95% of them. About 3.1% of the sample is held by the ten biggest clonotypes. The input for sequencing was peripheral blood, taken 28 days after the second AZD1222 dose. Receptors originate from an adult who received the AZD1222 COVID-19 vaccine.

Concerning this clone itself: The junction departs from germline at one end; a sequencing error may be responsible. The V gene is TRBV7-2, the J gene TRBJ2-1; a possible D gene is TRBD2 (6 bases). Germline assignment: CDR1 SGHTA and CDR2 FQGNSA. CDR3 length equals 12 residues. The chain's CDR3 is CASSLDPRGGVF. For the CDR3, the DNA is TGTGCCAGCAGCTTAGACCCTAGGGGAGGCGTCTTC. Together with reference TRBV7-2 and TRBJ2-1, the CDR3 gives the full variable domain: GAGVSQSPSNKVTEKGKDVELRCDPISGHTALYWYRQSLGQGLEFLIYFQGNSAPDKSGLPSDRFSAERTGGSVSTLTIQRTQQEDSAVYLCASSLDPRGGVFGPGTRLTVL.

CDR3 DNA: TGTGCCAGCACTACGGGGAACATTCAGTACTTC. Its translation: CASTTGNIQYF. The chain uses TRBV12-3 or TRBV12-4 and TRBJ2-4; D might be TRBD2 (5 bases). Between the trimmed V and J ends, which lost 7 bases and 7 bases, there was a span of 8 bases. The CDR3 is 11 residues long.

This clone turned up a few times. V is TRBV5-4 and J is TRBJ1-2; D is ambiguous. This CDR3 has 13 amino acids. V gave up 0 bases and J gave up 7 bases, with 10 bases separating them. The germline gives CDR1 SGHNT, CDR2 YYREEE (reference sequence). Here the CDR3 DNA reads TGTGCCAGCAGCTTGGGGTCTGTCCGTGGCTACACCTTC. This gives the protein CASSLGSVRGYTF. The variable domain in full, completed from reference TRBV5-4 and TRBJ1-2, reads ETGVTQSPTHLIKTRGQQVTLRCSSQSGHNTVSWYQQALGQGPQFIFQYYREEENGRGNFPPRFSGLQFPNYSSELNVNALELDDSALYLCASSLGSVRGYTFGSGTRLTVV.

As for this clone: This CDR3 is also generated by other DNA sequences in the sample. V gene TRBV5-1 combines with J gene TRBJ2-2, with D possibly matching TRBD2 (6 bases). CDR1 and CDR2 (germline): SGHRS, YFSETQ. V lost 1 base to trimming and J lost 6 bases, with 7 bases between them. The CDR3 loop spans 13 amino acids. The CDR3 here is CASSLRDSGELFF. The DNA of the CDR3 is TGCGCCAGCAGCTTGAGGGACTCCGGGGAGCTGTTTTTT.

The genes are TRBV3-1 (or the pseudogene TRBV3-2) and TRBJ1-6; D unclear. Trimming shortened V by 0 bases and J by 6 bases, and 15 bases separated the two germline ends. The CDR3 length is 17 residues. Germline CDR1 reads LGHDT; CDR2 reads YNNKEL (reference sequence). The CDR3 coding sequence is TGTGCCAGCAGCCAAGATCCAGCCGACATAATTAATTCACCCCTCCACTTT. It is translated as CASSQDPADIINSPLHF.

This clone was seen once. The rearrangement joins TRBV3-1 (or the pseudogene TRBV3-2) to TRBJ1-1; D is possibly TRBD1 (6 bases). The CDR3 spans 14 residues. V was trimmed by 4 bases and J by 4 bases, leaving 13 bases between them. Germline V gives CDR1 LGHDT, CDR2 YNNKEL (reference sequence). The CDR3 bases are TGTGCCAGCAGCCGATTAGGGGGAGGCACTGAAGCTTTCTTT. Its protein is CASSRLGGGTEAFF.

The rearrangement links TRBV6-4 to TRBJ1-2; D is uncertain. V lost 5 bases and J lost 3, with 10 bases in between. This CDR3 is 13 amino acids long. Germline loops: CDR1 MRHNA, CDR2 SNTAGT. This chain's CDR3 is CASSPGNYYGYTF. For the CDR3, the DNA is TGTGCCAGCAGTCCAGGAAATTACTATGGCTACACCTTC.

The gene calls are TRBV18 and TRBJ2-7; 7 bases match TRBD1. This CDR3 is built from 12 residues. V was clipped by 3 bases and J by 11 bases; unmatched bases: 7. Germline V gives CDR1 KGHSH, CDR2 LQKENI. CDR3 amino acids: CASSPGQGVEYF. The CDR3 DNA reads as TGTGCCAGCTCACCGGGGCAGGGGGTGGAGTACTTC. Drawing the rest from reference TRBV18 and TRBJ2-7, the complete variable domain is NAGVMQNPRHLVRRRGQEARLRCSPMKGHSHVYWYRQLPEEGLKFMVYLQKENIIDESGMPKERFSAEFPKEGPSILRIQQVVRGDSAAYFCASSPGQGVEYFGPGTRLTVT.

The chain couples TRBV30 to TRBJ2-3; TRBD2 aligns across 8 bases. V lost 0 bases, J lost 4 bases, and 6 bases stayed unmatched. The CDR3 has 15 residues. The germline gives CDR1 GTSNPN, CDR2 SVGIG (reference sequence). The CDR3 DNA sequence: TGTGCCTGGAGTGTAGGCGCGGGAGGATCAGATACGCAGTATTTT. Residues: CAWSVGAGGSDTQYF.

The chain couples TRBV5-5 to TRBJ1-2; D is undetermined. Germline V gene lookup returns CDR1 SGHKS and CDR2 YYEKEE (reference sequence). V lost 0 bases and J lost 0, with 6 bases in between. The CDR3 sequence is 14 residues long. The CDR3 DNA follows: TGTGCCAGCAGCTTGGACCTAGCTAACTATGGCTACACCTTC. Its protein is CASSLDLANYGYTF.

This clone was seen once. The rearrangement joins TRBV27 to TRBJ2-7; unclear D gene. Germline CDR1 is MNHEY and CDR2 is SMNVEV (reference sequence). The V end was cut by 3 bases, the J end by 2 bases, with 8 bases between. The CDR3 length is 13 residues. CDR3 nucleotides: TGTGCCAGCAGTTTGGAGCGAACCTACGAGCAGTACTTC. It specifies CASSLERTYEQYF.

The J gene is TRBJ1-6, the V gene TRBV9; D is unclear. The CDR3 length is 12 residues. V dropped 4 bases and J dropped 6 bases, with 5 bases sitting between them. Germline V gene lookup returns CDR1 SGDLS and CDR2 YYNGEE. The CDR3 here is CASSPFNSPLHF. The CDR3 nucleotides are TGTGCCAGCAGCCCCTTTAATTCACCCCTCCACTTT.

The chain employs TRBV19 and TRBJ2-3; TRBD2 matches 9 bases. J lost 2 bases, V lost 5 bases, and 20 bases had no gene match. CDR1 is LNHDA, CDR2 SQIVND, per germline (reference sequence). The CDR3 is 20 residues long. The CDR3 DNA is TGTGCCAGTAGTTCGCTGACAGGGAAATCAGGACTAGCGCTCACAGATACGCAGTATTTT. Translation gives CASSSLTGKSGLALTDTQYF.

CDR3 protein: CASRPREGGENYEQYF. In DNA, the CDR3 is TGTGCCAGTAGACCACGAGAAGGAGGGGAGAACTACGAGCAGTACTTC. The V gene is TRBV19, the J gene TRBJ2-7, with D possibly matching TRBD2 (6 bases). Trimming removed 6 bases at V and 3 bases at J, with 21 bases between. There are 16 residues in the CDR3. Germline V gives CDR1 LNHDA, CDR2 SQIVND (reference sequence).

This clone has a handful of counts. The rearrangement uses TRBV4-1 and TRBJ1-2, with 8 bases identical to TRBD1. Germline CDR1 and CDR2: MGHRA and YSYEKL. The CDR3 totals 20 residues. V lost 0 bases and J lost 1; bases outside the gene matches: 16. This chain's CDR3 is CASSQDSLETGVSGNYGYTF. In nucleotides, the CDR3 is TGCGCCAGCAGCCAAGATAGTCTTGAGACAGGGGTCTCGGGTAACTATGGCTACACCTTC.

V gene TRBV15 combines with J gene TRBJ2-7; 7 bases agree with TRBD1. This CDR3 region has 13 residues. V lost 8 bases and J lost 1; bases outside the gene matches: 5. The germline CDR1 and CDR2 sequences are LNHNV and YYDKDF (reference sequence). The CDR3 sequence: CATERDSSYEQYF. CDR3 coding DNA: TGTGCCACCGAAAGGGACAGTTCCTACGAGCAGTACTTC.

The chain has TRBV19 and TRBJ2-1; possible D gene TRBD1, 5 bases. The CDR3 length is 12 residues. V lost 2 bases to trimming and J lost 7 bases, with 6 bases between them. Germline V CDR1 and CDR2: LNHDA, SQIVND (reference sequence). In DNA form, the CDR3 reads TGTGCCAGTAGTATAAAGGGGAATGAGCAGTTCTTC. This encodes CASSIKGNEQFF.

V is TRBV27 and J is TRBJ1-2, with TRBD1 as a possible D gene (5 bases). V gave up 5 bases and J gave up 4 bases, with 17 bases separating them. Germline CDR1 and CDR2: MNHEY and SMNVEV (reference sequence). This CDR3 is built from 15 residues. CDR3 amino acids: CASSVGTAGSYGYTF. CDR3 bases: TGTGCCAGCAGTGTGGGGACGGCAGGGAGCTATGGCTACACCTTC.

The V call is TRBV30, the J call TRBJ2-1; no reliable D call. The CDR3 runs to 16 residues. Deletions cut 2 bases from V and 10 bases from J, with 24 bases between. Looked up from germline, CDR1 is GTSNPN and CDR2 is SVGIG (reference sequence). The CDR3 DNA sequence: TGTGCCTGGAGTCACGTCGTTTTCGGCCCTCCGGGCGAGCAGTTCTTC. Translation: CAWSHVVFGPPGEQFF.

The chain is built from TRBV28 and TRBJ1-5; D remains unclear. V was clipped by 5 bases and J by 10 bases, with 18 bases between them. Germline assignment: CDR1 MDHEN and CDR2 SYDVKM. The CDR3 is 14 residues long. CDR3 nucleotide sequence: TGTGCCAGCAGTCCCGTCGGGGATTTAAGACCCCAGCATTTT. This translates into CASSPVGDLRPQHF.

In this sample, this clone turned up a few times. The chain joins TRBV5-1 to TRBJ2-7; 7 bases align to TRBD2. CDR1 is SGHRS and CDR2 is YFSETQ in the germline V gene. This CDR3 spans 15 amino acids. The V segment lost 2 bases and the J segment 4 bases; nucleotides outside the gene matches: 9. Here the CDR3 DNA reads TGCGCCAGCAGCTTATTAGCGGGTATCGGGTACGAGCAGTACTTC. Protein sequence: CASSLLAGIGYEQYF.

V gene TRBV29-1 combines with J gene TRBJ1-1, with D hard to call. Trimming removed 7 bases from V and 1 base from J, with 10 bases in between. This CDR3 is built from 12 residues. Germline CDR1 is SQVTM and CDR2 is ANQGSEA. CDR3 in amino acids: CSGCSGNTEAFF. CDR3 coding DNA: TGCAGCGGATGTTCAGGGAACACTGAAGCTTTCTTT.

The chain employs TRBV7-9 and TRBJ2-7; D gene ambiguous. CDR3 length equals 14 residues. Germline V gene sequence: CDR1 SEHNR, CDR2 FQNEAQ (reference sequence). V was pared by 3 bases and J by 5 bases, with 14 bases between. CDR3 loop: CASSFGVSFHEQYF. CDR3 sequence (DNA): TGTGCCAGCAGCTTTGGGGTTAGTTTCCACGAGCAGTACTTC.

J is TRBJ1-5 and V is TRBV19, with D hard to call. CDR1 is LNHDA, CDR2 SQIVND, per germline (reference sequence). Trimming shortened V by 6 bases and J by 8 bases, and 11 bases separated the two germline ends. The CDR3 consists of 12 residues. The CDR3 region has the DNA TGTGCCAGTAGCCGCATCCCGGAGCCCCAGCATTTT. This sequence encodes CASSRIPEPQHF.

V and J are TRBV4-1 and TRBJ2-1; weak D call: TRBD2 (6 bases). Germline lookup yields CDR1 MGHRA and CDR2 YSYEKL. The CDR3 is made up of 16 amino acids. V was shortened by 5 bases and J by 4 bases, with 18 bases between the two germline ends. The chain's CDR3 is CASSGVTSLSYNEQFF. The CDR3 DNA reads as TGCGCCAGCAGCGGGGTAACTAGCTTGTCGTACAATGAGCAGTTCTTC.

The chain carries TRBV6-6 and TRBJ1-1; TRBD1 is a possible D gene (6 bases). Per the germline V gene, CDR1 is MNHNY and CDR2 is SVGAGI (reference sequence). The CDR3 contains 15 residues. The germline V and J ends were trimmed by 4 bases and 4 bases, with 16 bases remaining between them. The CDR3 here is CASSSIRGKGTEAFF. The CDR3 nucleotides are TGTGCCAGCAGTTCAATCAGGGGTAAGGGCACTGAAGCTTTCTTT.

The chain carries TRBV19 and TRBJ2-6; D remains unclear. V lost 1 base to trimming and J lost 1 base, with 5 bases between them. The CDR3 is 15 amino acids. Germline V gives CDR1 LNHDA, CDR2 SQIVND (reference sequence). The CDR3 region is CASSIAQSGANVLTF. The CDR3 region has the DNA TGTGCCAGTAGTATAGCTCAATCTGGGGCCAACGTCCTGACTTTC.

The chain uses TRBV12-3 or TRBV12-4 and TRBJ1-5; 9 bases map to TRBD1. V dropped 8 bases and J dropped 7; count of bases not matched to a gene: 6. The CDR3 runs to 13 residues. Here the CDR3 DNA reads TGTGCCAGCCGTTGGGACAGGGACCAGCCCCAGCATTTT. Protein product: CASRWDRDQPQHF.

The chain joins TRBV21-1 to TRBJ2-7; TRBD1 was called by the table and not checked on the DNA. TRBV21-1 is a listed pseudogene. The CDR3 has 18 residues. The CDR3 region has the DNA TGTGCCAGCAGCAAAAGATGGTGGAACAGGTCTTTACATTACGAGCAGTACTTC. This sequence encodes CASSKRWWNRSLHYEQYF.

This sequence joins TRBV24-1 and TRBJ2-5; D unclear. Looked up from germline, CDR1 is KGHDR and CDR2 is SFDVKD. The germline V and J ends were trimmed by 2 bases and 5 bases, with 8 bases remaining between them. This CDR3 spans 13 amino acids. Written as DNA, the CDR3 is TGTGCCACCAGTGATTCCAATGTTGAGACCCAGTACTTC. Encoded protein: CATSDSNVETQYF.

This sequence joins TRBV7-9 and TRBJ2-3, with unresolved D. Germline CDR1 is SEHNR and CDR2 is FQNEAQ (reference sequence). Trimming left V 4 bases short and J 2 bases short, with 10 bases between. CDR3 length: 14 amino acids. CDR3 sequence reads: CASSSTSFTDTQYF. The CDR3 bases are TGTGCCAGCAGCTCCACCTCATTCACAGATACGCAGTATTTT.